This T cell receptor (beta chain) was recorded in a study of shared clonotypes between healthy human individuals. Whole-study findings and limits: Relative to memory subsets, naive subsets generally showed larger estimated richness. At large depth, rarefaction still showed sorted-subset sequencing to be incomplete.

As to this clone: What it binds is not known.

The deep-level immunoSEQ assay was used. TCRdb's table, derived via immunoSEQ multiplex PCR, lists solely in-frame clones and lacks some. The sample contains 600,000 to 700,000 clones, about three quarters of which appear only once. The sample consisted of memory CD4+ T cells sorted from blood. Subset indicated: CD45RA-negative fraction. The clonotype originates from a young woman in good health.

DNA for the CDR3: TGTGCCAGCAGCTTAAACGCCGGGGAGCTGTTTTTT. Its protein is CASSLNAGELFF. The chain is built from TRBV11-3 and TRBJ2-2; the D is unclear. Germline loops: CDR1 SGHNT, CDR2 YENEEA. The CDR3 runs 12 residues. Trimming left V 2 bases short and J 6 bases short, with 4 bases between.